These 19 T cell receptor beta chains were sequenced from one sample in a study of cytomegalovirus exposure and HLA in healthy donors. The PCR was carried out with 60 Vbeta primers and 13 Jbeta primers. Using immunoSEQ multiplex PCR, the repertoire was profiled, and TCRdb retains in-frame clones only, with some absent. The table records some 110,000 clones, 77% of them present only once. Sequenced input: PBMCs. These receptors all come from a woman in her thirties or forties in good health and CMV-seropositive.

This clone turned up a few times. V and J are TRBV7-9 and TRBJ2-3; 8 nucleotides line up with TRBD1. The CDR3 covers 17 residues. CDR1 is SEHNR, CDR2 FQNEAQ, per germline (reference sequence). The J segment lost 3 bases and the V segment lost 5 bases, leaving 13 bases of the junction unmatched. CDR3 nucleotide sequence: TGTGCCAGCAGCCCATTGTTAGGTAGACAGGGGACAGATACGCAGTATTTT. Protein: CASSPLLGRQGTDTQYF.

DNA for the CDR3: TGTGCCAGCTCAGGGGGAGGCGAGCAGTACTTC. Its translation is CASSGGGEQYF. V usage is TRBV18 and J usage is TRBJ2-7; the D gene is possibly TRBD2 (6 bases). This CDR3 is built from 11 residues. V lost 5 bases, J lost 6 bases, and 8 bases lay in between. CDR1 and CDR2 from the germline V gene are KGHSH and LQKENI.

The rearrangement joins TRBV11-3 to TRBJ1-1, with a possible D match to TRBD1 (5 bases). V gave up 1 base and J gave up 5 bases, with 8 bases separating them. Germline CDR1 reads SGHNT; CDR2 reads YENEEA. The CDR3 runs to 13 residues. CDR3 region: CASSLARTTEAFF. The CDR3 DNA reads as TGTGCCAGCAGCTTAGCTCGGACAACTGAAGCTTTCTTT. Variable domain in full (rest from reference TRBV11-3 and TRBJ1-1): EAGVVQSPRYKIIEKKQPVAFWCNPISGHNTLYWYLQNLGQGPELLIRYENEEAVDDSQLPKDRFSAERLKGVDSTLKIQPAELGDSAVYLCASSLARTTEAFFGQGTRLTVV.

The chain carries TRBV29-1 and TRBJ2-7; 9 bases agree with TRBD2. CDR1 and CDR2 from the germline V gene are SQVTM and ANQGSEA. This CDR3 has 16 residues. Losses at the gene ends were 2 bases for V and 1 base for J; bases not matched to a gene: 9. DNA for the CDR3: TGCAGCGTTGAATTATTGGGGACTAGCAGTTCCTACGAGCAGTACTTC. It encodes CSVELLGTSSSYEQYF.

V usage is TRBV5-1 and J usage is TRBJ1-2; D unclear. The CDR3 totals 13 residues. The V end lost 2 bases, the J end lost 5 bases, and 10 bases lay between the germline ends. Germline CDR1 and CDR2: SGHRS and YFSETQ. The CDR3 region has the DNA TGCGCCAGCAGCTTTGGAGTTGGGTATGGCTACACCTTC. Translated: CASSFGVGYGYTF.

The gene calls are TRBV27 and TRBJ2-2; maybe TRBD2 (6 bases). The CDR3 loop spans 14 amino acids. V lost 7 bases and J 5 bases, leaving 14 bases between the germline ends. Per germline, CDR1 MNHEY and CDR2 SMNVEV (reference sequence). The chain's CDR3 is CASTPLAGTGELFF. CDR3 nucleotides: TGTGCCAGCACCCCCCTTGCGGGAACCGGGGAGCTGTTTTTT.

In its sample, this clone is medium-sized. J is TRBJ2-4 and V is TRBV2; no clear D. V was cut by 2 bases and J by 0 bases, with 20 bases left in between. Germline V gene data show CDR1 as SNHLY and CDR2 as FYNNEI. This CDR3 has 19 residues. CDR3 nucleotides: TGTGCCAGCAGTGAATCGCCAGAGAGATCAGGCTTAGCCAAAAACATTCAGTACTTC. Residues: CASSESPERSGLAKNIQYF.

With regard to this clone: Germline is not matched at one junction end, which may reflect a read error. The chain has TRBV10-2 and TRBJ2-3; a possible D gene is TRBD2 (6 bases). Germline V gene data show CDR1 as WSHSY and CDR2 as SAAADI. This CDR3 is built from 14 residues. CDR3 in amino acids: CACRGAGSADTQYF. CDR3 coding DNA: TGCGCCTGCAGAGGGGCGGGATCGGCAGATACGCAGTATTTT.

This clone has just a few counts. The chain is built from TRBV2 and TRBJ1-5; D remains ambiguous. Germline CDR1 SNHLY, CDR2 FYNNEI. V lost 3 bases, J lost 6 bases, and 12 bases lay in between. This CDR3 comprises 14 residues. The CDR3 nucleotides read TGTGCCAGCAGTGAGTTGGTAGGGAGTCAGCCCCAGCATTTT. Encoded protein: CASSELVGSQPQHF.

This rearrangement joins TRBV2 to TRBJ2-7; no clear D. The CDR3 is 11 residues long. Trimming shortened V by 6 bases and J by 3 bases, and 6 bases separated the two germline ends. Per germline, CDR1 SNHLY and CDR2 FYNNEI. CDR3 region: CASSQLYEQYF. In nucleotides, the CDR3 is TGTGCCAGCAGCCAACTCTACGAGCAGTACTTC.

The V and J genes are TRBV29-1 and TRBJ2-7; 8 nucleotides agree with TRBD2. V was pared by 0 bases and J by 7 bases, with 2 bases of the junction left unmatched. Germline V gene lookup returns CDR1 SQVTM and CDR2 ANQGSEA. CDR3 length: 12 amino acids. This CDR3 is CSVEDREGEQYF. DNA of the CDR3: TGCAGCGTTGAAGATCGGGAGGGGGAGCAGTACTTC.

The chain is built from TRBV5-8 and TRBJ1-6, with TRBD1 matching over 7 bases. V trimming: 0 bases; J trimming: 7 bases; junction bases outside the gene matches: 4. The CDR3 sequence is 15 residues long. CDR1 is SGHTS and CDR2 is YDEGEE in the germline V gene. CDR3 region: CASSLVQGMNSPLHF. The CDR3 region has the DNA TGTGCCAGCAGCTTGGTACAGGGGATGAATTCACCCCTCCACTTT.

The J gene is TRBJ1-5, the V gene TRBV28, with D possibly TRBD1 on 5 matching bases. CDR1 MDHEN and CDR2 SYDVKM come from the germline V gene. The V end was cut by 5 bases, the J end by 5 bases, with 13 bases between. This CDR3 region has 14 residues. CDR3 coding DNA: TGTGCCAGCAGTGCCCCAGGGTCCCATCAGCCCCAGCATTTT. This sequence encodes CASSAPGSHQPQHF.

This clone was seen a handful of times. The V call is TRBV13, the J call TRBJ2-7; 10 bases agree with TRBD1. The CDR3 runs 14 residues. Germline V gene lookup returns CDR1 PRHDT and CDR2 FYEKMQ (reference sequence). J gave up 6 bases and V 3 bases, and 5 bases lay outside the gene matches. The CDR3 DNA is TGTGCCAGCAGCTTTCCGGGACAGGGGAGCGAGCAGTACTTC. This translates into CASSFPGQGSEQYF. The entire variable domain, with the rest obtained from reference TRBV13 and TRBJ2-7, is as follows: AAGVIQSPRHLIKEKRETATLKCYPIPRHDTVYWYQQGPGQDPQFLISFYEKMQSDKGSIPDRFSAQQFSDYHSELNMSSLELGDSALYFCASSFPGQGSEQYFGPGTRLTVT.

The rearrangement uses TRBV4-1 and TRBJ2-7; 8 bases are a match to TRBD1. Germline V gene data show CDR1 as MGHRA and CDR2 as YSYEKL. This CDR3 region has 16 residues. Trimming at V came to 0 bases and at J to 4 bases, leaving 8 bases not matched to a gene. CDR3 nucleotide sequence: TGCGCCAGCAGCCAAGACGTGGGCAGGGGGCTATACGAGCAGTACTTC. Residues: CASSQDVGRGLYEQYF.

This chain joins TRBV18 and TRBJ2-7; 14 nucleotides line up with TRBD2. The V gene end was trimmed by 0 bases and the J gene end by 6 bases; junction bases not matched to a gene: 4. The CDR3 is 16 residues long. In germline, CDR1 is KGHSH, CDR2 LQKENI. The CDR3 nucleotides are TGTGCCAGCTCACCACCGACTAGCGGGAGGGCCCTCGAGCAGTACTTC. Amino acid sequence: CASSPPTSGRALEQYF.

This chain links TRBV7-8 with TRBJ1-4, with D unclear. The CDR3 contains 17 residues. CDR1 is SGHVS, CDR2 FQNEAQ, per germline. V gave up 1 base and J gave up 2 bases, with 14 bases separating them. CDR3 coding DNA: TGTGCCAGCAGCTTAGGGGTAGTGGGAGGGACTAATGAAAAACTGTTTTTT. Translating gives CASSLGVVGGTNEKLFF. The whole variable domain, remainder taken from reference TRBV7-8 and TRBJ1-4, is GAGVSQSPRYKVAKRGQDVALRCDPISGHVSLFWYQQALGQGPEFLTYFQNEAQLDKSGLPSDRFFAERPEGSVSTLKIQRTQQEDSAVYLCASSLGVVGGTNEKLFFGSGTQLSVL.

This chain connects TRBV19 to TRBJ2-1; 10 bases align to TRBD2. V shed 8 bases and J 6 bases; nucleotides not matched to a gene: 13. CDR3 size: 16 residues. CDR1 and CDR2 (germline): LNHDA, SQIVND (reference sequence). For the CDR3, the DNA is TGTGCCAGTCTCGGTAACCTAGCGGGAGACCTCAATGAGCAGTTCTTC. Encoded protein: CASLGNLAGDLNEQFF.

This rearrangement joins TRBV28 to TRBJ1-2; D possibly corresponds to TRBD1 (5 bases). Germline V gene sequence: CDR1 MDHEN, CDR2 SYDVKM. The CDR3 contains 15 residues. The V and J ends lost 6 bases and 0 bases respectively, with 14 bases between them. The CDR3 sequence: CASSQTGGANYGYTF. For the CDR3, the DNA is TGTGCCAGCAGCCAAACGGGGGGAGCTAACTATGGCTACACCTTC.